The entry that follows covers one TCR beta chain sequence. Its antigen remains undetermined. The sample holds no much larger clone one base away, and base qualities are not on file. This specimen belongs to a study of cytomegalovirus exposure and HLA in healthy donors (dated by TCRdb to the late 2010s). A note on the overall study: According to a later analysis, one platform produced both the 100 to 150 validation repertoires and the 700 or so repertoires of the first cohort. The study aimed to test whether cataloging public T cell receptors could reveal signatures of past pathogen exposure. Besides the first cohort of more than 650 subjects, a separate validation cohort made up of 95 to 150 different subjects was used. The study combined high-throughput TCR immunosequencing, statistical association of individual TCRs with disease status, and machine learning to predict cytomegalovirus infection status. Broader findings and caveats from the paper: The classifier was reported to diagnose cytomegalovirus status with high specificity and sensitivity in both the original and validation cohorts. In vitro tests confirmed that a few of the cytomegalovirus-associated TCR beta chains recognize cytomegalovirus antigens. Most TCR sequences were seen in very few donors, while some public TCRs were found in many individuals. A later analysis lacked HLA typing for the validation cohort, so it scored co-occurrence in that cohort across all 120 or so repertoires. A later analysis found that TCRs clustered in the first cohort also tended to co-occur in the roughly 120 validation repertoires, with more than 90% of cluster scores above 0. The authors suggested that the approach could potentially be generalized to other disease states and immunological phenotypes. In the study, 150 to 200 TCR beta chains were listed as associated with cytomegalovirus.

Including cysteine and phenylalanine, the CDR3 has 12 amino acids. Only the CDR3 portion is preserved as DNA: 36 bases, with reading frame beginning at the first base. The germline V gene (reference sequence) specifies GTSNPN as CDR1 and SVGIG as CDR2. The trim is 5 bases for V and 6 bases for J, with a gap of 13 bases between the germline ends. The donors belonged to the validation cohort of over a hundred subjects, which was separate from the 666-subject first cohort. The library was generated by the immunoSEQ multiplex PCR assay. The authors' analysis ran thus. To diagnose cytomegalovirus status from the catalog of TCR beta chain sequences, a statistical classification framework was built. TCRdb mirrors the immuneACCESS table, restricted to in-frame sequences. Some clones are absent from its copies; in checked studies, under half trace to an unresolved V gene, and the reason for the others is unknown. V, J and clone size derive from that table, while D and trimming were established from the DNA sequence. This sample is represented by approximately 170,000 clones; less than 95% of them were singletons. The ten largest clones represent around 3% of the sample.

This chain joins TRBV30 to TRBJ1-1; TRBD1 is a possible D gene, resting on 5 matching bases. The sample taken for sequencing was PBMCs. This receptor was taken from a woman between 18 and 30 years old in good health and CMV-seropositive. The DNA reads as follows: TGTGCCTGGTGGGACGCGGGGGCTGAAGCTTTCTTT. Its amino acids are CAWWDAGAEAFF.